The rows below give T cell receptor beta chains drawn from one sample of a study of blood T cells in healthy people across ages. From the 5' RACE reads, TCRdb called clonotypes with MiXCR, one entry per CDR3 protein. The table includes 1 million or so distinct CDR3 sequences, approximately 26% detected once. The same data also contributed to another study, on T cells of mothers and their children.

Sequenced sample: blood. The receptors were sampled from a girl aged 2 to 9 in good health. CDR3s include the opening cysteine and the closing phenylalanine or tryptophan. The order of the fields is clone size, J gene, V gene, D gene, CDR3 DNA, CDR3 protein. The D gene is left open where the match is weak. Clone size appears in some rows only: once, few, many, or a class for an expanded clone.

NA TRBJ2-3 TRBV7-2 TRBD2 TGTGCCAGCAGAACCCTAGCGGGGGACACAGATACGCAGTATTTT CASRTLAGDTDTQYF
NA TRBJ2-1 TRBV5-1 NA TGCGCCAGCAGCCCGGGTGGGTGGGTCTCGCATGAGCAGTTCTTC CASSPGGWVSHEQFF
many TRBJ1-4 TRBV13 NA TGTGCCAGCACCCGGTTAAATGAAAAACTGTTTTTT CASTRLNEKLFF
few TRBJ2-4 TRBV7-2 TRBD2 TGTGCCAGCAGCTTCAGACTAGCTGGCATTCAGTACTTC CASSFRLAGIQYF
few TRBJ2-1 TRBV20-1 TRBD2 TGCAGTGCTAGTGATAGCGGGATTGGCAATGAGCAGTTCTTC CSASDSGIGNEQFF
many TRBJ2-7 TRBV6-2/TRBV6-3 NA TGTGCCAGCGGGGGGAGCGGGTCCTACGAGCAGTACTTC CASGGSGSYEQYF
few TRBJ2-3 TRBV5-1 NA TGCGCCAGCAGCAATCCAGGGACCGGAAGAAATACGCAGTATTTT CASSNPGTGRNTQYF
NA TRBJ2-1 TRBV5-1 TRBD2 TGCGCCAGCAGCTTGATAGCGGGAGGGATCTACAATGAGCAGTTCTTC CASSLIAGGIYNEQFF
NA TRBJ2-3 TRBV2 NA TGTGCCAGCATGGGGGACATTTACACAGATACGCAGTATTTT CASMGDIYTDTQYF
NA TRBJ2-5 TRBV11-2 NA TGTGCCAGCAGCCCGTCAGAGGCCCAGTACTTC CASSPSEAQYF
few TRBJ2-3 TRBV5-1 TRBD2 TGCGCCAGCAGCTGGAGAGCTAGCGGGGGAGATACGCAGTATTTT CASSWRASGGDTQYF
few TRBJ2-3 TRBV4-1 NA TGCGCCAGCAGCCAGCCTACTAAGGTAGCAGATACGCAGTATTTT CASSQPTKVADTQYF
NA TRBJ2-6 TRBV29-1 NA TGCAGCGTTGCGGAGGGATCTGGGGCCAACGTCCTGACTTTC CSVAEGSGANVLTF
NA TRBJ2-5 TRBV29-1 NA TGCAGCGTTGGACTGGTTTTAGGAGAGACCCAGTACTTC CSVGLVLGETQYF
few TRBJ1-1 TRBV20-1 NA TGCAGTCTAGCCGGGACAACGAACACTGAAGCTTTCTTT CSLAGTTNTEAFF
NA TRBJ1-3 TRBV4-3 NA TGCGCCAGCAGCCAAGACTGGCCATCTGGAAACACCATATATTTT CASSQDWPSGNTIYF
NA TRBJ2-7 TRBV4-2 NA TGTGCCAGCAGCCAAGATTTACCCTACGAGCAGTACTTC CASSQDLPYEQYF
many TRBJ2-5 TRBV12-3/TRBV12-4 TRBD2 TGTGCCAGCAGTTTCCCAACTAGCGGACAAGAGACCCAGTACTTC CASSFPTSGQETQYF
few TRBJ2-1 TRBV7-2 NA TGTGCCAGCAGCCCCGCCCCTTTGGATGAGCAGTTCTTC CASSPAPLDEQFF
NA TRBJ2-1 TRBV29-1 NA TGCAGCGTTGAAATACTCAATGAGCAGTTCTTC CSVEILNEQFF
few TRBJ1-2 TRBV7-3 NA TGTGCCAGCAGCCCCAGTGGGCCCCAGGACTATGGCTACACCTTC CASSPSGPQDYGYTF
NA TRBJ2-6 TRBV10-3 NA TGTGCCATCCGTCGCGGGTCTGGACAGAGTGAGACTGGGGCCAACGTCCTGACTTTC CAIRRGSGQSETGANVLTF
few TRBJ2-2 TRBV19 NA TGCGCCAGCGACGGCCCGGGACTGATTAACACCGGGGAGCTGTTTTTT CASDGPGLINTGELFF
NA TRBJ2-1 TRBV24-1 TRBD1 TGTGCCACCAGTGATCCGGACAGGGTCGACGATGAGCAGTTCTTC CATSDPDRVDDEQFF
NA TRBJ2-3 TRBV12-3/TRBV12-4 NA TGTGCCAGCAGTGGCGGGGGCTACACAGATACGCAGTATTTT CASSGGGYTDTQYF
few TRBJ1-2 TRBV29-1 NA TGCAGCGTTCTCAGGGCCCAGGGTGGCTACACCTTC CSVLRAQGGYTF
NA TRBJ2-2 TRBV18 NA TGTGCCAGCTCACCATTTCCAGCAGGGGTCACCGGGGAGCTGTTTTTT CASSPFPAGVTGELFF
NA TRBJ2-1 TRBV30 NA TGTGCCTGGAACTCTTATAGCAGGATCGGTGAGCAGTTCTTC CAWNSYSRIGEQFF
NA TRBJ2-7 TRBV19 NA TGTGCCAGTAGATCCACAGGCAGATACCCCTACGAGCAGTACTTC CASRSTGRYPYEQYF
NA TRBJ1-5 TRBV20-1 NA TGCAGTGCTCAGATGGGTAATCAGCCCCAGCATTTT CSAQMGNQPQHF